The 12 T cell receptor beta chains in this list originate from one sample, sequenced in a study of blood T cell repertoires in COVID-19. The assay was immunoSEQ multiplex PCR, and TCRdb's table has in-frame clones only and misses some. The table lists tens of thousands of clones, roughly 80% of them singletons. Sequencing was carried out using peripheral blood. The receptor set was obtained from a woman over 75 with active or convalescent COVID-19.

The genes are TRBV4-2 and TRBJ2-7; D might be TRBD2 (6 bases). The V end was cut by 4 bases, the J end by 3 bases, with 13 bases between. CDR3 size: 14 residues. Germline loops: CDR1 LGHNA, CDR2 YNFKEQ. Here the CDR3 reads CASSPGLGVYEQYF. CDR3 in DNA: TGTGCCAGCAGCCCGGGACTTGGTGTCTACGAGCAGTACTTC.

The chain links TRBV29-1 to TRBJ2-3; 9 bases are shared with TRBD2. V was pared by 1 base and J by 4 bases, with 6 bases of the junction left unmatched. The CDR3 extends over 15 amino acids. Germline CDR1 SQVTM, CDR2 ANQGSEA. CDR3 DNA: TGCAGCGTTGAAGGCGGCGGGAGGGCCCCAGATACGCAGTATTTT. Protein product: CSVEGGGRAPDTQYF.

The DNA of the CDR3 is TGTGCCAGCAGTGACTCGTCTAGCGGGCCGCAACCGACCCAGTACTTC. Protein: CASSDSSSGPQPTQYF. V usage is TRBV6-4 and J usage is TRBJ2-5; 8 bases map to TRBD2. The CDR3 length is 16 residues. Germline CDR1 MRHNA, CDR2 SNTAGT. Germline trimming cut 0 bases from V and 7 bases from J; bases unmatched to any gene: 10.

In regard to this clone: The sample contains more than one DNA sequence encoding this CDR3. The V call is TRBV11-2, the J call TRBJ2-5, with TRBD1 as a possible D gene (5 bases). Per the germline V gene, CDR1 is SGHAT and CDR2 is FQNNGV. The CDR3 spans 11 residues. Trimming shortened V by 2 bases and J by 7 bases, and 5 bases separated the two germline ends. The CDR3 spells CASSLRGTQYF. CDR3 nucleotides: TGTGCCAGCAGCTTAAGGGGGACCCAGTACTTC.

The DNA of the CDR3 is TGTGCCAGCAGCCGACAGATCGAGCAGTACTTC. Translation: CASSRQIEQYF. V and J are TRBV6-6 and TRBJ2-7; a weak D match, TRBD1 (5 bases). Trimming cost V 6 bases and J 6 bases, with 9 bases left between them. Germline CDR1 reads MNHNY; CDR2 reads SVGAGI (reference sequence). The CDR3 loop spans 11 amino acids.

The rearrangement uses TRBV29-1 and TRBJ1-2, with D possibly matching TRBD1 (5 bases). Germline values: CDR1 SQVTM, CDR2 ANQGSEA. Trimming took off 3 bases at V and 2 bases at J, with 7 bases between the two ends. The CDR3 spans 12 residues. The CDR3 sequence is CSVESGNYGYTF. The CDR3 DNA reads TGCAGCGTTGAGTCAGGGAACTATGGCTACACCTTC.

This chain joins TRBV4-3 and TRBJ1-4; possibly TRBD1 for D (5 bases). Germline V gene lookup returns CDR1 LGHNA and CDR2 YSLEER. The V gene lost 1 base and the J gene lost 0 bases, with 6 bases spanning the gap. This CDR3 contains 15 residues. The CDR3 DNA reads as TGCGCCAGCAGCCAAGGACAGTCAACTAATGAAAAACTGTTTTTT. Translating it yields CASSQGQSTNEKLFF.

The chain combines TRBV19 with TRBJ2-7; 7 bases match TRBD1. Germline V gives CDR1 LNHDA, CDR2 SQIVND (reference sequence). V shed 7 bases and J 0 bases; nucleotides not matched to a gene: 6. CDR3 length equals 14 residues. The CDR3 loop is CASTPGQNSYEQYF. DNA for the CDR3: TGTGCCAGTACGCCGGGACAGAACTCCTACGAGCAGTACTTC.

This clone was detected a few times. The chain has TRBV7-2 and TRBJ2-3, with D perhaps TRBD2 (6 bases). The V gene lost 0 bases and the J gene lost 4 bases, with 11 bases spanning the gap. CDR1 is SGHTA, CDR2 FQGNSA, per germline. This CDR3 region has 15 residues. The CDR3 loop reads CASSLAGGPADTQYF. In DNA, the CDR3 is TGTGCCAGCAGCTTAGCGGGAGGACCGGCAGATACGCAGTATTTT.

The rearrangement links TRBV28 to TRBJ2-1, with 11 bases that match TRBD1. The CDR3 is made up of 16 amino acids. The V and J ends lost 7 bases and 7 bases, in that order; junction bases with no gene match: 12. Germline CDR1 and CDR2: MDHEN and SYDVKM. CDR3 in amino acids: CASNKMGRDRGNEQFF. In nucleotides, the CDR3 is TGTGCCAGCAATAAAATGGGCCGGGACAGGGGGAATGAGCAGTTCTTC.

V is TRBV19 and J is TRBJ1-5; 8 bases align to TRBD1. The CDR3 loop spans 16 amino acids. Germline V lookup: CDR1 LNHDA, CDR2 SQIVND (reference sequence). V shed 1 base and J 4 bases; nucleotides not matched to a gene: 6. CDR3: CASSIALGQGNQPQHF. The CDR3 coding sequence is TGTGCCAGTAGTATAGCCTTAGGACAGGGAAATCAGCCCCAGCATTTT.

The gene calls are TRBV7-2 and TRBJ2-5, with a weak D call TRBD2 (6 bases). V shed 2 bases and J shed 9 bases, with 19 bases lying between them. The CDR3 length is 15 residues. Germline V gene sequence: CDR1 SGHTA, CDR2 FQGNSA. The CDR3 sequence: CASSLTSSAGGAQYF. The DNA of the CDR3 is TGTGCCAGCAGCTTAACGTCCTCGGCCGGCGGGGCCCAGTACTTC.